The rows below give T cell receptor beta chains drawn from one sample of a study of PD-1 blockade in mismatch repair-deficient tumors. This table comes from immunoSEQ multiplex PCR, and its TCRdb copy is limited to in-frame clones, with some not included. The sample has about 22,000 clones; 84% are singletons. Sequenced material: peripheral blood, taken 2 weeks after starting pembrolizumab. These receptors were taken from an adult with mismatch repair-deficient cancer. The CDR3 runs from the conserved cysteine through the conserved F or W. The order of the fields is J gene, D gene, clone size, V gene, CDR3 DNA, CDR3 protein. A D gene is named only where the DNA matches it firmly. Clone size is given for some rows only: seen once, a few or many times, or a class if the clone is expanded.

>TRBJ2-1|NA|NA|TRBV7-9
TGTGCCAGCAGCCCGGACAGGGGTCGAGGACTAGCGTCCTACAATGAGCAGTTCTTC
CASSPDRGRGLASYNEQFF
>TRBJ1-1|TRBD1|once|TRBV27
TGTGCCAGCAGTGGCCGGACAGGGAACACTGAAGCTTTCTTT
CASSGRTGNTEAFF
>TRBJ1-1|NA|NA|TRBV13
TGTGCCAGCAGCAGTCAGGGTGGTGCTGAAGCTTTCTTT
CASSSQGGAEAFF
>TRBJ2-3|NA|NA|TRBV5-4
TGTGCCAGCAGCGTGGACAGTAGCACAGATACGCAGTATTTT
CASSVDSSTDTQYF
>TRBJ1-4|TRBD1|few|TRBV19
TGTGCCAGTAGCCTTCGACAGGGCCGGGATGAAAAACTGTTTTTT
CASSLRQGRDEKLFF
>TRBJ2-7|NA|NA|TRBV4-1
TGCGCCAGCAGCCAAGTGGGGGGGCGGGGGTACTACGAGCAGTACTTC
CASSQVGGRGYYEQYF
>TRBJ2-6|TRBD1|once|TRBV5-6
TGTGCCAGCAGCCCGACCGTGGGACAGGGGATTGCCGGGGCCAACGTCCTGACTTTC
CASSPTVGQGIAGANVLTF
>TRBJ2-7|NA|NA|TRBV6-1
TGTGCCAGCAGGCAACCGGGACAATCCTACGAGCAGTACTTC
CASRQPGQSYEQYF
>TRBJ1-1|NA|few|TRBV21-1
TGTGCCAGCAGCGAGGGACGGGGGACCACTGAAGCTTTCTTT
CASSEGRGTTEAFF
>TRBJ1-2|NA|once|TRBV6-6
TGTGCCAGCAGTTACTCGGACAACTATGGCTACACCTTC
CASSYSDNYGYTF
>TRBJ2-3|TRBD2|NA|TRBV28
TGTGCCAGCAGTCCCTTAGCGGGAGAAATTTGGGGAAACACAGATACGCAGTATTTT
CASSPLAGEIWGNTDTQYF
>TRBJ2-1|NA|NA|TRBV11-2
TGTGCCAGCAGCCCTCAGACTAGCTCCTACAATGAGCAGTTCTTC
CASSPQTSSYNEQFF
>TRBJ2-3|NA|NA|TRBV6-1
TGTGCCAGCAGTGAAGCTGGGGGAGCACCCTCTTTAACAGATACGCAGTATTTT
CASSEAGGAPSLTDTQYF
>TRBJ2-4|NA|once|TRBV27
TGTGCCAGCAGTTCAGAGACAGGTCTAGCCAAAAACATTCAGTACTTC
CASSSETGLAKNIQYF
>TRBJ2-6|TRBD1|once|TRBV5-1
TGCGCCAGCAGGACAGGGGCAGGGGCCAACGTCCTGACTTTC
CASRTGAGANVLTF